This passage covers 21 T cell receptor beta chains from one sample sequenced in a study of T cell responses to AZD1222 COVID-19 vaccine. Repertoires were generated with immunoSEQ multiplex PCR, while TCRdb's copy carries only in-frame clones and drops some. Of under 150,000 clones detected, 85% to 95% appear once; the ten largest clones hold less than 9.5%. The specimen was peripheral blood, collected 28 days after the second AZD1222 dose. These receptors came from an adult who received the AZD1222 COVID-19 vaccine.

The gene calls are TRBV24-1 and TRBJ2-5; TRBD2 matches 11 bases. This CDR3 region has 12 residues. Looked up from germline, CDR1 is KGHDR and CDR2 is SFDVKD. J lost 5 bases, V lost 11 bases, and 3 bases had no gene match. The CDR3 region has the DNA TGTGCCAACCTAGCGGGAGGTGAGACCCAGTACTTC. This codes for CANLAGGETQYF.

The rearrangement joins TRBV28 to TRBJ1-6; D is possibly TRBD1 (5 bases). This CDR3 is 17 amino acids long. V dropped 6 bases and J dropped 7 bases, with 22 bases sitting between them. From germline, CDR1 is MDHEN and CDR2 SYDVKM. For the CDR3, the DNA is TGTGCCAGCAGCCCGCGGGGGAGCTGGAAACTAAATTCACCCCTCCACTTT. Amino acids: CASSPRGSWKLNSPLHF.

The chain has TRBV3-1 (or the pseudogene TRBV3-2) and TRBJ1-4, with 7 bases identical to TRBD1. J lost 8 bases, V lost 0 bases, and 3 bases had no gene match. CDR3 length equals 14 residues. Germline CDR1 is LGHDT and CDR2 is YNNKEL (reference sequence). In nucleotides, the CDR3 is TGTGCCAGCAGCCAAGAACAGGGGATCGAAAAACTGTTTTTT. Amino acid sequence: CASSQEQGIEKLFF.

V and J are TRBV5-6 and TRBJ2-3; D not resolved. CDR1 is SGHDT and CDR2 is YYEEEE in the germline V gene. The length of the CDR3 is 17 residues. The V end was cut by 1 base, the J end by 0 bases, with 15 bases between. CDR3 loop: CASSLLAADFSTDTQYF. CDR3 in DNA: TGTGCCAGCAGCTTGTTGGCGGCGGATTTTAGCACAGATACGCAGTATTTT.

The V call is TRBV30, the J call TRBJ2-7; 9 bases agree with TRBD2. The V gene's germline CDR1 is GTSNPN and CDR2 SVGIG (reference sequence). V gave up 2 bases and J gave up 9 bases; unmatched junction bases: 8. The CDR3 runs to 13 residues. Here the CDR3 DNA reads TGTGCCTGGAGTCTAGCGGGACTCAACATGCAGTACTTC. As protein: CAWSLAGLNMQYF.

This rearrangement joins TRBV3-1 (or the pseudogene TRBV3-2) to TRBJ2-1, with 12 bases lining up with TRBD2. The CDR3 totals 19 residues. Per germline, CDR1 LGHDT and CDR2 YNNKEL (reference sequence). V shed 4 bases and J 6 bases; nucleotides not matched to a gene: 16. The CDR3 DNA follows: TGTGCCAGCAGCCCCAACCGGGCTAGCGGGGGGGGTTCAGGCAATGAGCAGTTCTTC. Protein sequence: CASSPNRASGGGSGNEQFF.

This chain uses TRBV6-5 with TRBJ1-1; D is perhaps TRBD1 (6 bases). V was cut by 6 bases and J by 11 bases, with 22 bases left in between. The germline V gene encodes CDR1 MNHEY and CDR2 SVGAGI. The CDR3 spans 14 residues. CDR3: CASSKGDSNREAFF. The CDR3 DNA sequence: TGTGCCAGCAGCAAGGGGGATTCGAACAGAGAGGCTTTCTTT.

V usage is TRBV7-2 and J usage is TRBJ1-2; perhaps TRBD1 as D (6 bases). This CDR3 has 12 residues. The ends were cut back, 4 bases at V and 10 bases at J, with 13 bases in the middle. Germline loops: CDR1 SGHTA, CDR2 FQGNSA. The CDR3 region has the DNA TGTGCCAGCAGCTCAGGGACACGTTACTACACCTTC. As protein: CASSSGTRYYTF.

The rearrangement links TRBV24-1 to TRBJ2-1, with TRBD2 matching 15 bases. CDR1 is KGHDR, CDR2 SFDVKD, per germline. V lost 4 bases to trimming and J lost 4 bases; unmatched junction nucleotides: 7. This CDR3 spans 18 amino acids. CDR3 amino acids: CATSDKGTSGGRYNEQFF. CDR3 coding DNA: TGTGCCACCAGTGACAAAGGGACTAGCGGGGGGAGGTACAATGAGCAGTTCTTC.

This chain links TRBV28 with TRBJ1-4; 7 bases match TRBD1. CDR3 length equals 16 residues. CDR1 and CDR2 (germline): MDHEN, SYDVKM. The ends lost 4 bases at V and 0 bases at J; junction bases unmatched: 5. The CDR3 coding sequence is TGTGCCAGCAGTTCAGGGGGTCCTACAACTAATGAAAAACTGTTTTTT. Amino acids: CASSSGGPTTNEKLFF.

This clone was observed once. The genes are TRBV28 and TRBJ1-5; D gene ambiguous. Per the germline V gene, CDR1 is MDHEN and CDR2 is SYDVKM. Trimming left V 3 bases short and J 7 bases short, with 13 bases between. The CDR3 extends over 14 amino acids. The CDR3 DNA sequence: TGTGCCAGCAGTTTCCTAGTGGGAGCCCAGCCCCAGCATTTT. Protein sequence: CASSFLVGAQPQHF.

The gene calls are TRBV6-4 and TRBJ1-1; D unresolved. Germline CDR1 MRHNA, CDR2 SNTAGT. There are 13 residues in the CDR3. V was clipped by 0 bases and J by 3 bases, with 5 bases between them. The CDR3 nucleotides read TGTGCCAGCAGTGACTCGAGGGACACTGAAGCTTTCTTT. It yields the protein CASSDSRDTEAFF.

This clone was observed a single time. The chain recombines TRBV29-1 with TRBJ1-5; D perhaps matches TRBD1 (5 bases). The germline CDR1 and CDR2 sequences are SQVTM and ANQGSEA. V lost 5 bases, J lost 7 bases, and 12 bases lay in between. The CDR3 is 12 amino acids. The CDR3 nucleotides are TGCAGCGTTTCCCGGGGCGGACAGCCCCAGCATTTT. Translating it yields CSVSRGGQPQHF.

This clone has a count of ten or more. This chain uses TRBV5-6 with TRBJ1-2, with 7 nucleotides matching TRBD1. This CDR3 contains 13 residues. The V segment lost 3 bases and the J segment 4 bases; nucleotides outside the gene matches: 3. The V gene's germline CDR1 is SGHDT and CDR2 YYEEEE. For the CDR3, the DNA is TGTGCCAGCAGCTCGACAGGGCCCTATGGCTACACCTTC. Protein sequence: CASSSTGPYGYTF.

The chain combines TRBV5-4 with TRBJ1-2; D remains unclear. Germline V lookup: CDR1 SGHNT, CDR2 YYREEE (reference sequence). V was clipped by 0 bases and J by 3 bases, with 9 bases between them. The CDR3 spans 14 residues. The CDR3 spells CASSLAHRDYGYTF. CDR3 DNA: TGTGCCAGCAGCTTGGCCCACAGAGACTATGGCTACACCTTC.

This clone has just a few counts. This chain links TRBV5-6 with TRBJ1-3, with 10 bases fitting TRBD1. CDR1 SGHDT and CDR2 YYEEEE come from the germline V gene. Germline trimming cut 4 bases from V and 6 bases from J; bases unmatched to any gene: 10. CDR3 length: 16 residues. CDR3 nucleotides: TGTGCCAGCAGCCCTATTCCGGGACAGGGGAAAAACACCATATATTTT. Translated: CASSPIPGQGKNTIYF. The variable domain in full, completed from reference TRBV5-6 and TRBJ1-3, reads DAGVTQSPTHLIKTRGQQVTLRCSPKSGHDTVSWYQQALGQGPQFIFQYYEEEERQRGNFPDRFSGHQFPNYSSELNVNALLLGDSALYLCASSPIPGQGKNTIYFGEGSWLTVV.

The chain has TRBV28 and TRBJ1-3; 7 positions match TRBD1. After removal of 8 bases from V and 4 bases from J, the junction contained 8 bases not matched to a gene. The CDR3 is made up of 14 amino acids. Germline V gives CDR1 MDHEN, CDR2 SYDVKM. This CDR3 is CASRQGTSGNTIYF. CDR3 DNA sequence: TGTGCCAGCCGACAGGGTACAAGCGGAAACACCATATATTTT.

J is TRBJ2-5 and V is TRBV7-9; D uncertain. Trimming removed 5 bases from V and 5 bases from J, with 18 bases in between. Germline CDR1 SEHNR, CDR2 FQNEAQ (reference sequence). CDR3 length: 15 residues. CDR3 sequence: CASSESNLLKETQYF. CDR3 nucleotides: TGTGCCAGCAGCGAATCGAACCTCCTGAAGGAGACCCAGTACTTC.

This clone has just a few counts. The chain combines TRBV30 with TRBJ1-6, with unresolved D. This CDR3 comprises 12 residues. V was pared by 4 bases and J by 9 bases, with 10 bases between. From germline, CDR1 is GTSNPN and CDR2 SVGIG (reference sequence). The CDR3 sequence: CAWTTTASPLHF. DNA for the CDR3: TGTGCCTGGACTACTACGGCTTCACCCCTCCACTTT.

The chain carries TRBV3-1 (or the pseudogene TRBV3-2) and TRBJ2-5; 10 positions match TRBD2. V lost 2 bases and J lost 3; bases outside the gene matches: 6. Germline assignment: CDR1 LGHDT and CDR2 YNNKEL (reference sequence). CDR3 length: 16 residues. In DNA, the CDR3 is TGTGCCAGCAGCCAATCCCTGGGACTAGCGAAAGAGACCCAGTACTTC. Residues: CASSQSLGLAKETQYF.

As DNA, the CDR3 is TGTGCCTGGAGTCTAGGAGGAACCGGGGAGCTGTTTTTT. Translation: CAWSLGGTGELFF. The V call is TRBV30, the J call TRBJ2-2, with D tentatively TRBD2 (5 bases). V was cut by 2 bases and J by 5 bases, with 9 bases left in between. The CDR3 has 13 residues. Germline CDR1 reads GTSNPN; CDR2 reads SVGIG (reference sequence).